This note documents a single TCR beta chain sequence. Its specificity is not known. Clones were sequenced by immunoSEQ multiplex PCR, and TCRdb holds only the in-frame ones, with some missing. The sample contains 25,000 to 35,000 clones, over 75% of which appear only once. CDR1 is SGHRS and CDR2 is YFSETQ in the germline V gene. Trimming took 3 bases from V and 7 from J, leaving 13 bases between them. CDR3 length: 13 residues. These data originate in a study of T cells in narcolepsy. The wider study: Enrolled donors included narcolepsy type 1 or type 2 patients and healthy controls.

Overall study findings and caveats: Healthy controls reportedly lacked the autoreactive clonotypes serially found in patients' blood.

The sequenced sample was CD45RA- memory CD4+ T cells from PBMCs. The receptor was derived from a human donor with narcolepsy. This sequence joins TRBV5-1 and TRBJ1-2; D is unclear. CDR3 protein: CASSWTHSGGYTF. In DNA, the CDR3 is TGCGCCAGCAGCTGGACCCATAGCGGTGGCTACACCTTC.